This TCR beta chain was sequenced in a study of CD8+ T cells in alopecia areata. Study details: Among treated patients, oral tofacitinib was administered at 5 to 10 mg twice daily. Whole-study findings and limits: Lesional scalp, especially alopecia totalis/universalis, showed higher clonality than normal scalp.

Extracted from the samples, RNA was reverse transcribed into cDNA to serve as the sequencing template. TCRdb's table, derived via immunoSEQ multiplex PCR, lists solely in-frame clones and lacks some. The profile shows about 200,000 clones, about 53% of them singletons. Lesional scalp tissue (obtained by punch biopsy) and peripheral blood were collected from alopecia areata patients. Germline CDR1 and CDR2: MRHNA and SNTAGT. The V gene lost 7 bases and the J gene lost 2 bases, with 11 bases spanning the gap. CDR3 size: 13 residues. Concerning this clone itself: Its antigen is not known.

This clonotype was sampled from a human donor with alopecia areata. Sequenced material: CD4+ T cells sorted from blood, taken at week 0. The chain combines TRBV6-4 with TRBJ2-5, with D unresolved. CDR3 sequence reads: CASNSVSQETQYF. Here the CDR3 DNA reads TGTGCCAGCAATTCTGTGAGTCAAGAGACCCAGTACTTC.